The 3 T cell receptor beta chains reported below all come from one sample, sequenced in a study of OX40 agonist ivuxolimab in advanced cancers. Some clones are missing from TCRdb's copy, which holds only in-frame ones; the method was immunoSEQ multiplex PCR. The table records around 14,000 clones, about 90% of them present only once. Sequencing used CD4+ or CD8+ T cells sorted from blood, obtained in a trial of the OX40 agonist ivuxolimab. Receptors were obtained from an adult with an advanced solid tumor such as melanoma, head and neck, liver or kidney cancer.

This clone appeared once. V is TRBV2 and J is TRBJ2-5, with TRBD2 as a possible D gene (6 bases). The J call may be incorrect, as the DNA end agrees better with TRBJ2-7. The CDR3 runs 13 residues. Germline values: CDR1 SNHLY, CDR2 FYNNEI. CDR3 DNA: TGTGCCAGTTTAGGGACGGACTACTACGAGCAGTACTTC. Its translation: CASLGTDYYEQYF.

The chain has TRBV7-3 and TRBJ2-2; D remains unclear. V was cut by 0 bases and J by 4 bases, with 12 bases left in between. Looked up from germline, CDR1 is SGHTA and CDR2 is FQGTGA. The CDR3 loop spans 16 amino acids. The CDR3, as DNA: TGTGCCAGCAGCTTAACTCCGGGCCCTAGCACCGGGGAGCTGTTTTTT. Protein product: CASSLTPGPSTGELFF.

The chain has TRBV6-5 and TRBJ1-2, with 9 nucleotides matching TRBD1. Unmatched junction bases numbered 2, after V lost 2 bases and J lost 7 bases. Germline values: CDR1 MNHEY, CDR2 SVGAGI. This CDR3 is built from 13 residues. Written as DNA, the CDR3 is TGTGCCAGCAGTTACGGGACAGGGATTGGCTACACCTTC. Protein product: CASSYGTGIGYTF.